This T cell receptor beta chain emerged from a study of T cell repertoires in cytomegalovirus infection. The wider study: Recently described HLA-C-restricted plus well-studied HLA-B-restricted CMV epitopes were used.

A note on this clonotype: Its antigen is still unknown.

The CDR3 has 16 residues. The germline V gene has CDR1 MGHRA and CDR2 YSYEKL. Trimming at V came to 3 bases and at J to 2 bases, leaving 7 bases not matched to a gene. MiXCR, applied by TCRdb to the reads, yields one record per CDR3 protein. The table has 380,000 or so distinct CDR3 sequences, about a third seen once. This rearrangement joins TRBV4-1 to TRBJ2-5; 9 bases are a match to TRBD2. The sequencing used cultured PBMCs, collected from culture after CMV antigen stimulation. The sequence was obtained from a human donor in good health (CMV status not recorded). Some clones in this sample may be carry-over from other donors' samples. CDR3 protein: CASSHLTSGNQETQYF. The CDR3 nucleotides are TGCGCCAGCAGCCACCTGACTAGCGGCAATCAAGAGACCCAGTACTTC.